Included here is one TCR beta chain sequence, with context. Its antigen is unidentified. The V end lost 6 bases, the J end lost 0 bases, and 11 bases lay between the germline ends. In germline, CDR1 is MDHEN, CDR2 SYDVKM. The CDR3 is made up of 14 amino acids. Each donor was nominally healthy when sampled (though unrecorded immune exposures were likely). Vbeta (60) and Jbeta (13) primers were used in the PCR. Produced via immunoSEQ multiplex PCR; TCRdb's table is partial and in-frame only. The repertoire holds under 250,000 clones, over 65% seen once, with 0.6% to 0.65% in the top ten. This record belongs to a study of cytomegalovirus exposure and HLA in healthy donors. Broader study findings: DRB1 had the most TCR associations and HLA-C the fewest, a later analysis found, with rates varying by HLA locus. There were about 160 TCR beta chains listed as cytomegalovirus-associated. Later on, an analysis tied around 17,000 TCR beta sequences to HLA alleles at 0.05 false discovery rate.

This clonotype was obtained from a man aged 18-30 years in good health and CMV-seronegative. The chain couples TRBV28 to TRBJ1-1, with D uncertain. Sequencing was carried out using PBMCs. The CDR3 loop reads CASRNSLMNTEAFF. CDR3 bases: TGTGCCAGCAGAAACAGTCTCATGAACACTGAAGCTTTCTTT.